Listed here is a single T cell receptor beta chain. Its cognate antigen has yet to be identified. Base qualities are not provided; no much larger clone lies one nucleotide away. The germline V gene (reference sequence) specifies DFQATT as CDR1 and SNEGSKA as CDR2. The CDR3 contains 11 residues, cysteine and phenylalanine counted. The sequence is cut down to CDR3 DNA, 33 bases in frame from base 1. V is pared back by 5 bases and J by 6 bases, with 11 bases lying between the germline termini. This sample was included in a study of blood T cell repertoires in COVID-19 (dated by TCRdb to the early 2020s). For the study in its entirety: Collaborator samples came from the United States, Italy and Spain and covered acute and convalescent phases of COVID-19. Subjects who had been exposed to COVID-19, were actively infected with it, or had recovered from it provided the deeply sampled blood TCRbeta repertoires that made up the dataset. The material from the prospective study consisted of cDNA or gDNA derived from T cells, B-cell-depleted T cells, or PBMCs. Sample metadata almost always included a de-identified subject ID, COVID-19 status, age in years and sex. HLA class I and class II types, where available, came from metadata supplied by the sample provider rather than from assay-based typing. The repertoires were released in a freely available public database intended as a resource for research on the immune response to SARS-CoV-2. The samples were drawn from the first 160 participants of the ongoing ImmuneRACE study and from over 950 subjects provided by 6 global collaborators.

TCRbeta CDR3 regions were amplified from genomic DNA by means of the immunoSEQ Assay, a bias-controlled multiplex PCR. The authors' analysis ran thus. Nucleated cell counts per sample were estimated from amplification of reference gene primers within the assay. To quantify the absolute abundance of each unique TCRbeta CDR3 rearrangement, sequence reads were collapsed and filtered. Productive Simpson clonality was computed per sample as the square root of Simpson's diversity index over productive rearrangements. Drawn from immuneACCESS, this table holds only the in-frame rearrangements with V and J called that TCRdb kept. Clones are partly lost; checked studies trace under half to an unresolved V gene and leave the rest unexplained. Clonal size and the V and J genes are those of that table, whereas D and trimming came from the DNA. This sample comprises about 80,000 clones, around 86% of them detected only once. The biggest ten clones account for approximately 8.7% of the sample.

The collaborating institutions used their own protocols to collect whole blood in K2EDTA tubes. For TCRbeta analysis, collaborator samples were shipped as frozen whole blood, as isolated PBMCs, or as DNA extracted from either sample type. Overall study outcomes, separate from this receptor: The quantity of clinical and demographic metadata differed by source and by participant and was supplied without curation.

This clonotype was obtained from a human donor in a cohort sampled during active COVID-19. Sample: peripheral blood. The V and J genes are TRBV20-1 and TRBJ2-7; the D gene cannot be named for sure. CDR3 region: CSAFTVVEQYF. DNA sequence: TGCAGTGCTTTCACGGTGGTCGAGCAGTACTTC.